Below are 26 T cell receptor beta chains sequenced from a single sample in a study of T cell responses to AZD1222 COVID-19 vaccine (dated by TCRdb to the early 2020s). The library was prepared using the immunoSEQ multiplex PCR assay. As stored in TCRdb, this immuneACCESS dataset retains in-frame rearrangements with V and J assigned. A fraction of the clones does not appear; measured against another copy, unresolved V genes explain less than half of the discrepancy, and the remainder lacks a known reason. A total of about 160,000 clones appear in this sample, about 91% of them only once. The ten largest account for 4.4% of the sample. This specimen's time point label, per the study, means: baseline before first vaccination. The treatment or condition label corresponds to: meningococcal conjugate vaccine given as trial control. Sequences were derived from peripheral blood, sampled on day 0 of MenACWY control vaccination. Every receptor here comes from an adult in good health.

The CDR3 DNA is TGTGCCAGCAGCTTGTGGGCAGGGAATGAAAAACTGTTTTTT. Encoded protein: CASSLWAGNEKLFF. V and J are TRBV7-8 and TRBJ1-4, with D possibly TRBD1 on 5 matching bases. Between the trimmed V and J ends, which lost 3 bases and 5 bases, there was a span of 10 bases. Germline loops: CDR1 SGHVS, CDR2 FQNEAQ. CDR3 length: 14 residues.

The chain couples TRBV7-2 to TRBJ2-3, with TRBD2 matching over 9 bases. CDR3 length: 16 amino acids. J was trimmed by 0 bases and V by 3 bases; bases with no gene match: 4. The germline gives CDR1 SGHTA, CDR2 FQGNSA. The CDR3 sequence is CASSFGAGGSTDTQYF. The CDR3 coding sequence is TGTGCCAGCAGCTTCGGTGCGGGGGGGAGCACAGATACGCAGTATTTT.

The chain combines TRBV6-5 with TRBJ1-2; D call uncertain. V lost 0 bases, J lost 0 bases, and 5 bases lay in between. Germline lookup yields CDR1 MNHEY and CDR2 SVGAGI. CDR3 length equals 14 residues. CDR3 sequence (DNA): TGTGCCAGCAGTTACTCGGCAGCTAACTATGGCTACACCTTC. This sequence encodes CASSYSAANYGYTF.

The chain carries TRBV3-1 (or the pseudogene TRBV3-2) and TRBJ1-6; D is ambiguous. Germline V gives CDR1 LGHDT, CDR2 YNNKEL (reference sequence). The ends were cut back, 0 bases at V and 6 bases at J, with 9 bases in the middle. This CDR3 is 15 amino acids long. The chain's CDR3 is CASSQEGGRNSPLHF. CDR3 bases: TGTGCCAGCAGCCAAGAAGGAGGGCGTAATTCACCCCTCCACTTT.

V gene TRBV5-1 combines with J gene TRBJ1-2, with D unresolved. Germline assignment: CDR1 SGHRS and CDR2 YFSETQ. The CDR3 contains 13 residues. Trimming stripped 4 bases from V and 7 bases from J, with 14 bases between. CDR3 bases: TGCGCCAGCAGCCCTGGCCCCCGGGTTGGCTACACCTTC. Translating gives CASSPGPRVGYTF.

This chain joins TRBV7-8 and TRBJ1-5; D unresolved. Germline loops: CDR1 SGHVS, CDR2 FQNEAQ. This CDR3 comprises 13 residues. The V and J ends lost 1 base and 5 bases respectively, with 6 bases between them. The CDR3, as DNA: TGTGCCAGCAGCTTAGGGGTGGATCAGCCCCAGCATTTT. It codes for CASSLGVDQPQHF.

The J gene is TRBJ2-5, the V gene TRBV27; D not resolved. Trimming left V 5 bases short and J 7 bases short, with 11 bases between. CDR1 and CDR2 (germline): MNHEY, SMNVEV (reference sequence). The CDR3 consists of 12 residues. The CDR3 DNA reads as TGTGCCAGCAGTGGGCCTACGGGGACCCAGTACTTC. This translates into CASSGPTGTQYF.

In this sample, this clone turned up once. V and J are TRBV3-1 (or the pseudogene TRBV3-2) and TRBJ2-7, with D hard to call. CDR1 is LGHDT and CDR2 is YNNKEL in the germline V gene (reference sequence). V gave up 0 bases and J gave up 3 bases, with 9 bases separating them. The CDR3 totals 14 residues. The CDR3 here is CASSQERLYYEQYF. DNA for the CDR3: TGTGCCAGCAGCCAAGAACGGCTTTACTACGAGCAGTACTTC.

The chain has TRBV18 and TRBJ2-1; 11 bases map to TRBD1. Germline CDR1 is KGHSH and CDR2 is LQKENI. The length of the CDR3 is 16 residues. The J segment lost 6 bases and the V segment lost 5 bases, leaving 9 bases of the junction unmatched. The DNA of the CDR3 is TGTGCCAGCTCATCGACTGGACAGGGGGCTCTCAATGAGCAGTTCTTC. Its translation: CASSSTGQGALNEQFF.

V gene TRBV19 combines with J gene TRBJ2-1; no clear D gene. This CDR3 comprises 15 residues. With 4 bases removed from V and 4 bases from J, the gap between germline ends came to 14 bases. Germline CDR1 reads LNHDA; CDR2 reads SQIVND (reference sequence). The CDR3 region is CASSKPGPLYNEQFF. For the CDR3, the DNA is TGTGCCAGTAGTAAACCTGGTCCTCTTTACAATGAGCAGTTCTTC.

The table lists this clone with a few counts. The chain couples TRBV11-2 to TRBJ2-2; 7 bases are a match to TRBD1. The V gene end was trimmed by 5 bases and the J gene end by 4 bases; junction bases not matched to a gene: 13. Germline lookup yields CDR1 SGHAT and CDR2 FQNNGV. This CDR3 region has 17 residues. The CDR3 DNA reads TGTGCCAGCAGCCCCTTTCCGGGACAGAGGGGCACCGGGGAGCTGTTTTTT. It specifies CASSPFPGQRGTGELFF.

The rearrangement joins TRBV29-1 to TRBJ2-3; D is undetermined. The CDR3 consists of 12 residues. Trimming stripped 8 bases from V and 4 bases from J, with 13 bases between. Germline V gene sequence: CDR1 SQVTM, CDR2 ANQGSEA. For the CDR3, the DNA is TGCAGCTTAAGATTTTCCTCAGATACGCAGTATTTT. Encoded protein: CSLRFSSDTQYF.

CDR3: CASSLERRAHGEAFF. The CDR3 nucleotides read TGTGCCAGCAGCTTAGAACGCAGGGCCCACGGAGAAGCTTTCTTT. The rearrangement uses TRBV7-9 and TRBJ1-1, with TRBD1 as a possible D gene (5 bases). This CDR3 contains 15 residues. V was pared by 1 base and J by 8 bases, with 17 bases between. Germline-derived CDR1 and CDR2 are SEHNR and FQNEAQ (reference sequence).

The chain combines TRBV7-8 with TRBJ1-3; D is perhaps TRBD1 (6 bases). The V end was cut by 0 bases, the J end by 4 bases, with 10 bases between. Germline V gene data show CDR1 as SGHVS and CDR2 as FQNEAQ. The CDR3 consists of 15 residues. This CDR3 is CASSLARGGGNTIYF. The CDR3 region has the DNA TGTGCCAGCAGCTTAGCCCGCGGGGGCGGAAACACCATATATTTT. The variable domain in full, completed from reference TRBV7-8 and TRBJ1-3, reads GAGVSQSPRYKVAKRGQDVALRCDPISGHVSLFWYQQALGQGPEFLTYFQNEAQLDKSGLPSDRFFAERPEGSVSTLKIQRTQQEDSAVYLCASSLARGGGNTIYFGEGSWLTVV.

The chain recombines TRBV29-1 with TRBJ1-3; 11 nucleotides line up with TRBD1. With V trimmed by 2 bases and J by 8 bases, 2 bases remained unmatched. In germline, CDR1 is SQVTM, CDR2 ANQGSEA. The CDR3 sequence is 13 residues long. For the CDR3, the DNA is TGCAGCGTTGAACCGGGACAGGGGGACACCATATATTTT. Translating it yields CSVEPGQGDTIYF.

The rearrangement uses TRBV11-2 and TRBJ2-1, with 11 bases identical to TRBD2. The CDR3 length is 16 residues. V was clipped by 1 base and J by 9 bases; unmatched bases: 8. Germline-derived CDR1 and CDR2 are SGHAT and FQNNGV. CDR3: CASSLAGTSGGSEQFF. The CDR3 DNA reads TGTGCCAGCAGCTTAGCCGGGACTAGCGGCGGAAGTGAGCAGTTCTTC.

This chain joins TRBV18 and TRBJ2-7; D may be TRBD1 or TRBD2 (8 bases each). V lost 4 bases to trimming and J lost 4 bases, with 20 bases between them. The V gene's germline CDR1 is KGHSH and CDR2 LQKENI. CDR3 length: 16 amino acids. The CDR3 is CASSRGQAGGVYEQYF. The CDR3 nucleotides are TGTGCCAGCTCACGGGGACAGGCCGGGGGGGTTTACGAGCAGTACTTC.

This chain joins TRBV3-1 (or the pseudogene TRBV3-2) and TRBJ2-5; D gene uncertain. The CDR3 is made up of 12 amino acids. The V gene lost 1 base and the J gene lost 5 bases, with 5 bases spanning the gap. Germline V gives CDR1 LGHDT, CDR2 YNNKEL (reference sequence). CDR3 DNA: TGTGCCAGCAGCCAAGCAATGGAGACCCAGTACTTC. Encoded protein: CASSQAMETQYF.

The sample holds one count of this clone. The chain has TRBV15 and TRBJ1-2; D ambiguous. CDR1 and CDR2 (germline): LNHNV, YYDKDF (reference sequence). The CDR3 totals 15 residues. V was cut by 1 base and J by 3 bases, with 12 bases left in between. CDR3 DNA: TGTGCCACCAGCAGAGGGGTTAGGCGGGACTATGGCTACACCTTC. Translation: CATSRGVRRDYGYTF.

The genes are TRBV6-5 and TRBJ2-3; 7 positions match TRBD2. The germline V gene encodes CDR1 MNHEY and CDR2 SVGAGI. This CDR3 is built from 15 residues. Trimming removed 6 bases from V and 3 bases from J; junction bases left unmatched: 9. The CDR3 here is CASRASRERTDTQYF. The CDR3 DNA reads as TGTGCCAGCAGAGCGTCGCGGGAGAGGACAGATACGCAGTATTTT.

The chain uses TRBV19 and TRBJ1-2; no reliable D call. CDR1 is LNHDA and CDR2 is SQIVND in the germline V gene (reference sequence). This CDR3 is 14 amino acids long. Trimming cost V 2 bases and J 6 bases, with 13 bases left between them. CDR3 sequence (DNA): TGTGCCAGTAGTATACCCCCGGAGCGGCATGGCTACACCTTC. It translates to CASSIPPERHGYTF.

The CDR3 nucleotides read TGTGCCAGCAGTTTCGGGTCCGATCAGCCCCAGCATTTT. Its protein product is CASSFGSDQPQHF. The rearrangement links TRBV28 to TRBJ1-5, with D unclear. CDR3 length: 13 residues. V lost 3 bases to trimming and J lost 5 bases, with 8 bases between them. Germline lookup yields CDR1 MDHEN and CDR2 SYDVKM.

This clone was recorded once. The chain links TRBV5-4 to TRBJ2-3; TRBD1 matches 7 bases. Losses at the gene ends were 0 bases for V and 8 bases for J; bases not matched to a gene: 6. Germline V gives CDR1 SGHNT, CDR2 YYREEE (reference sequence). The CDR3 totals 14 residues. CDR3 coding DNA: TGTGCCAGCAGCTTGGGCGCCGACAGGGCTACGCAGTATTTT. This sequence encodes CASSLGADRATQYF.

This chain connects TRBV7-3 to TRBJ2-5; 10 bases are a match to TRBD2. CDR3 length: 16 amino acids. Germline-derived CDR1 and CDR2 are SGHTA and FQGTGA. With 2 bases clipped from V and 5 bases from J, the junction kept 8 bases outside the gene matches. The CDR3, as DNA: TGTGCCAGCAGCTTAGGGTCTAGCGGGAGTGGGGAGACCCAGTACTTC. This encodes CASSLGSSGSGETQYF.

The gene calls are TRBV19 and TRBJ2-1, with TRBD2 matching 12 bases. The trim removed 3 bases at V and 10 bases at J, leaving 4 bases unmatched. Per germline, CDR1 LNHDA and CDR2 SQIVND (reference sequence). The length of the CDR3 is 14 residues. The CDR3, as DNA: TGTGCCAGTAGTATGACTAGCGGGAGCCGGGAGCAGTTCTTC. Residues: CASSMTSGSREQFF.

For the CDR3, the DNA is TGTGCCAGCAGCCTTTCTACAGACAATCAGCCCCAGCATTTT. This gives the protein CASSLSTDNQPQHF. V and J are TRBV3-1 (or the pseudogene TRBV3-2) and TRBJ1-5; D ambiguous. The V gene's germline CDR1 is LGHDT and CDR2 YNNKEL (reference sequence). CDR3 size: 14 residues. Trimming took off 4 bases at V and 3 bases at J, with 10 bases between the two ends.